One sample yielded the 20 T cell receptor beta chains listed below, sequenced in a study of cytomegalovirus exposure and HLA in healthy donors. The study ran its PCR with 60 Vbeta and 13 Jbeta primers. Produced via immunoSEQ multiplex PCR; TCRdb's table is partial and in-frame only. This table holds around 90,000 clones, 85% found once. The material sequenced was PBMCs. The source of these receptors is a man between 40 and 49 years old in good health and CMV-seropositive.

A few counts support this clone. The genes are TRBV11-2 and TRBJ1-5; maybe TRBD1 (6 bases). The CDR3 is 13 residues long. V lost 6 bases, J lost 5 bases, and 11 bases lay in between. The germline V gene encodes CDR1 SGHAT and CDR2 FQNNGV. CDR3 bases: TGTGCCAGCAGTAGGGGGGGCGATCAGCCCCAGCATTTT. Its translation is CASSRGGDQPQHF.

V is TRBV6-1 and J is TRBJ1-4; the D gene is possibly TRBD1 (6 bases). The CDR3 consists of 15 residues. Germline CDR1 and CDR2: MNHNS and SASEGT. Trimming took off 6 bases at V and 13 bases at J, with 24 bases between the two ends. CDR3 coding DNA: TGTGCCAGCAGCGACTACGGGACCCGGGGGGCCGGACTGTTTTTT. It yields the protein CASSDYGTRGAGLFF.

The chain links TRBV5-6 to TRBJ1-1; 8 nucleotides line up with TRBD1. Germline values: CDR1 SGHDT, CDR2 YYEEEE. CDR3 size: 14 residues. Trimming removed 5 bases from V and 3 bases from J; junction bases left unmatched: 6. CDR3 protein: CASRSTGGDTEAFF. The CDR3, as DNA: TGTGCCAGCAGATCCACAGGGGGGGACACTGAAGCTTTCTTT.

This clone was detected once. CDR3 DNA: TGTGCCAGCAACAGGGGGTATGACATTCAGTACTTC. Translated, it gives CASNRGYDIQYF. The chain recombines TRBV6-1 with TRBJ2-4; TRBD1 aligns across 8 bases. Unmatched junction bases numbered 4, after V lost 7 bases and J lost 8 bases. Germline CDR1 and CDR2: MNHNS and SASEGT. There are 12 residues in the CDR3.

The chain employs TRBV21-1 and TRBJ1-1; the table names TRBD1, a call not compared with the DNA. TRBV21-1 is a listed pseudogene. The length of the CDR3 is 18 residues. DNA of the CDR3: TGTGCCAGCAGCTTCATGGGAGCAGGGGATAGGTCCGACACTGAAGCTTTCTTT. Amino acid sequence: CASSFMGAGDRSDTEAFF.

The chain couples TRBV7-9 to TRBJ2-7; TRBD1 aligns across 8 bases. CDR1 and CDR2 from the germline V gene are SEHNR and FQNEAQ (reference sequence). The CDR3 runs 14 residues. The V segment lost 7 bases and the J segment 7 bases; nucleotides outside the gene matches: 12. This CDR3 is CASTGTGLSFEQYF. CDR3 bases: TGTGCCAGCACCGGGACAGGCCTTTCTTTTGAGCAGTACTTC.

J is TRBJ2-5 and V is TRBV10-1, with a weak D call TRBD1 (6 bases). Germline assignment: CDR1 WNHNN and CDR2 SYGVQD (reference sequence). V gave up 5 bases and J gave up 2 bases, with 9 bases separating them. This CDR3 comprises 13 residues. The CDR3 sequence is CASSLGTQETQYF. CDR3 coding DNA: TGCGCCAGCAGTCTCGGGACACAAGAGACCCAGTACTTC.

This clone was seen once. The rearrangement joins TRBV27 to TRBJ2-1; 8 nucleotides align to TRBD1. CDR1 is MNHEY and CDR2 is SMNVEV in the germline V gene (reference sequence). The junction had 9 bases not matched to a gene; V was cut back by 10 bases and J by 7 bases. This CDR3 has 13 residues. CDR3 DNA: TGTGCCATCCGGCGCAGGGGGCAAAATGAGCAGTTCTTC. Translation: CAIRRRGQNEQFF.

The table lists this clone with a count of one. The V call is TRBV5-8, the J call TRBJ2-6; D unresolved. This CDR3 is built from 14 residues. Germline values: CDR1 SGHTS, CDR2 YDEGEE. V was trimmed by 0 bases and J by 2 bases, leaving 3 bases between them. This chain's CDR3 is CASSLAAGANVLTF. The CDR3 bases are TGTGCCAGCAGCTTGGCCGCTGGGGCCAACGTCCTGACTTTC.

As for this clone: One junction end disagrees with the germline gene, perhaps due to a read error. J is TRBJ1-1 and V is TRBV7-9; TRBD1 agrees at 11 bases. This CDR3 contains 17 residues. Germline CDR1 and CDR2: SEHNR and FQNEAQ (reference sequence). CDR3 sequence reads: CSSSPWTGGRGNTEAFF. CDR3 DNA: TGTTCCAGCAGCCCATGGACAGGGGGCAGGGGGAACACTGAAGCTTTCTTT.

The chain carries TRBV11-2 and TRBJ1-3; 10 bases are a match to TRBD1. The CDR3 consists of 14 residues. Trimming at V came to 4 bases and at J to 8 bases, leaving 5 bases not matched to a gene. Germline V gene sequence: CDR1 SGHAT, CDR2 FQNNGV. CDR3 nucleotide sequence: TGTGCCAGCAGCTCGACAGGGGGCTGGGACACCATATATTTT. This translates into CASSSTGGWDTIYF.

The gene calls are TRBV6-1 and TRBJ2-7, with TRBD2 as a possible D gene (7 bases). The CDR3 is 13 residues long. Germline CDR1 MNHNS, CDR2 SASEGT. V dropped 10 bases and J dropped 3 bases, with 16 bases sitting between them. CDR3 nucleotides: TGTGCCATCAGGGGACTATCCAACTACGAGCAGTACTTC. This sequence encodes CAIRGLSNYEQYF.

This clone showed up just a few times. The CDR3 reads CASSYTGTSGATGELFF. The CDR3 region has the DNA TGTGCCAGCAGTTATACCGGGACTAGCGGGGCCACCGGGGAGCTGTTTTTT. V and J are TRBV28 and TRBJ2-2, with 13 bases fitting TRBD2. Germline trimming cut 4 bases from V and 4 bases from J; bases unmatched to any gene: 6. There are 17 residues in the CDR3. In germline, CDR1 is MDHEN, CDR2 SYDVKM.

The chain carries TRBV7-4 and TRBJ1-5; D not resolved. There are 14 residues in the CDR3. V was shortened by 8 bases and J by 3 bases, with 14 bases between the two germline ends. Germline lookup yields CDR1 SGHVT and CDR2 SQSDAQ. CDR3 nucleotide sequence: TGTGCCAGCCGCGCCGTCGGGAACAATCAGCCCCAGCATTTT. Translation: CASRAVGNNQPQHF.

CDR3 sequence (DNA): TGTGCCAGTCGCACAACAGGGAACACCGGGGAGCTGTTTTTT. As protein: CASRTTGNTGELFF. The chain links TRBV19 to TRBJ2-2; tentative D call: TRBD1 (5 bases). Trimming removed 8 bases from V and 1 base from J, with 11 bases in between. Germline V gene data show CDR1 as LNHDA and CDR2 as SQIVND (reference sequence). This CDR3 has 14 amino acids. Together with reference TRBV19 and TRBJ2-2, the CDR3 gives the full variable domain: DGGITQSPKYLFRKEGQNVTLSCEQNLNHDAMYWYRQDPGQGLRLIYYSQIVNDFQKGDIAEGYSVSREKKESFPLTVTSAQKNPTAFYLCASRTTGNTGELFFGEGSRLTVL.

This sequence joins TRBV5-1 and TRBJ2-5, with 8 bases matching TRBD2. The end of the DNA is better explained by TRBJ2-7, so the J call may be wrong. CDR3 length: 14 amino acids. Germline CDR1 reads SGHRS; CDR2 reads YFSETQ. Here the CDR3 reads CASSPRAGDYEQYF. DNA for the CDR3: TGCGCCAGCAGCCCAAGAGCGGGAGACTACGAGCAGTACTTC.

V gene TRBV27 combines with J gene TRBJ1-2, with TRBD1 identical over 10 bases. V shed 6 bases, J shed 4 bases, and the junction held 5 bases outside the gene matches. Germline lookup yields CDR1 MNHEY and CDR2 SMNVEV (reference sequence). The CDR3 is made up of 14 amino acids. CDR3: CASSRQGAGYGYTF. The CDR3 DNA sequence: TGTGCCAGCAGCAGACAGGGGGCCGGCTATGGCTACACCTTC.

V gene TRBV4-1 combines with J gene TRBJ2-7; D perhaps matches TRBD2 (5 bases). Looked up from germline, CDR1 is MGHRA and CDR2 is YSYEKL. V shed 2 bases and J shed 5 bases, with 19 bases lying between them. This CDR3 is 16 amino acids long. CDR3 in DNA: TGCGCCAGCAGCCAAAAGTCTTACGGGGTTCTCCACGAGCAGTACTTC. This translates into CASSQKSYGVLHEQYF.

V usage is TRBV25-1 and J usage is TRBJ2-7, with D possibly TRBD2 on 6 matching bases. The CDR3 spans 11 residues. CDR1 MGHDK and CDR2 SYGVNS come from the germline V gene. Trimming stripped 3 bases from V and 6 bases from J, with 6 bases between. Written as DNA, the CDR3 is TGTGCCAGCAGTGAGCGGGGCGAGCAGTACTTC. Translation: CASSERGEQYF.

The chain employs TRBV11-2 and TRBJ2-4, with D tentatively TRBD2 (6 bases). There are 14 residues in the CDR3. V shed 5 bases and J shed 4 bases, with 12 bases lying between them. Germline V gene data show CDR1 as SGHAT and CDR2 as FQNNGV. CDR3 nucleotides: TGTGCCAGCAGCCTAAGCGGGCGTAAAAACATTCAGTACTTC. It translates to CASSLSGRKNIQYF.